This entry describes one TCR beta chain. In this sample, this clonotype turned up a few times. What antigen it recognizes has not been identified. No quality values exist for individual bases; no much larger clone is one base distant. This sample stems from a study of T-cell memory formation after mild COVID-19 (dated by TCRdb to about 2021). In terms of the full investigation: Most TCR sequence clusters were specific to one of the two donors. T-cell clones expanding and contracting after mild COVID-19 in a couple of donors were tracked by longitudinal TCRalpha and TCRbeta repertoire sequencing. The cohort was made up of two young adult volunteers, one female and one male, who were previously healthy. General conclusions and limits of the study: Contracting CD4+ clones were located mainly in the CM and EM memory subsets, whereas CD8+ clones were found to be enriched in EMRA. Balanced CD4/CD8 phenotypes were observed for clones contracting from day 15 to 85, whereas a bias towards CD4+ was observed for a second wave of clones expanding from day 15 to 37. The study included only a couple of mild cases, and larger cohorts that include severe cases with pre-infection samples were judged to be necessary. Some responding clones were detected in pre-infection memory, suggesting pre-existing cross-reactive memory T cells joined the SARS-CoV-2 response. SARS-CoV-2 specificity of the second-wave clones peaking on day 37 was not confirmed.

PBMCs were isolated by Ficoll-Paque density gradient centrifugation. Sequencing used an Illumina NovaSeq 6000. TCRalpha and TCRbeta cDNA libraries were constructed by 5'RACE with constant-segment primers, with sample barcodes and unique molecular identifiers being introduced. RNA was extracted from every sample with Trizol reagent. Amplification of the libraries took two PCR steps, and the second step added a second sample barcode plus Illumina TruSeq adapters. Sequencing of the libraries was done on an Illumina NovaSeq, producing 2 x 150 bp paired-end reads. The source study handled its data this way. Demultiplexing of reads and collapsing into UMI-guided consensus sequences were performed with migec v1.2.7. Using mixcr v2.1.11, UMI consensuses were aligned to TRA and TRB V and J templates and then assembled into clonotypes. A clonotype was counted as expanded or contracted only when both edgeR and NoisET called the clonotype significant, with the noise models trained on biological replicates. For edgeR calls, the thresholds were a false discovery rate-adjusted p below 0.01 and a log2 fold-change of 1. PCA with hierarchical clustering of max-normalized trajectories of the 1000 most abundant clonotypes was used as exploratory dynamics analysis. Each responding clone was given a CD4 or CD8 phenotype based on the CD4+ and CD8+ repertoires, which had been sequenced separately. TCRdb reran the public reads through fastp at Q25 and MiXCR, keeping productive beta chains. One record per CDR3 amino acid sequence lists the most common genes and DNA. The V and J calls reflect TCRdb's pipeline rather than the authors' work. The sample table holds about 400,000 distinct CDR3 sequences, of which approximately 15% were seen once. Clones ranked in the top ten supply about 22% of the sample.

The germline V gene encodes CDR1 MDHEN and CDR2 SYDVKM. At the junction V is shortened by 7 bases and J by 6 bases, with 18 bases in between. Including cysteine and phenylalanine, the CDR3 has 14 amino acids. CDR3 DNA is the only sequence kept; it has 42 bases, read in frame from the first base. Input material: PBMCs or a T cell subset sorted from them (not recorded which). The V and J genes are TRBV28 and TRBJ1-2; the D gene is perhaps TRBD1, on 5 matching bases. This clonotype originated in a man aged 18 to 29 who had mild COVID-19 (a few samples of this study predate the infection). The sample titles of this study are shuffled in the database, so cell type and time point are left out; the donor was told from shared clones. The encoded CDR3 is CASITAQGLDGYTF. The nucleotides read TGTGCCAGCATAACCGCTCAGGGACTCGATGGCTACACCTTC.